The source of this T cell receptor beta chain is a study of vaccination and CD4 T cells after COVID-19. Overall study context: Convalescent persons amounted to six males plus four females, two of whom were Hispanic. Study-wide results and caveats: Only after vaccination were a median roughly 83% of convalescents' reactive clones seen. The study found median SARS-CoV-2-reactive clonotypes rising from roughly 21 to 40, not significantly.

Details on this clonotype: Its antigen is undetermined.

The Oncomine TCR Beta short-read assay sequenced DNA from cultured CD4+ T cells. The authors extracted genomic DNA from cultured CD4+ T cells. TCRdb recomputed calls from the PCR reads with MiXCR, one row per CDR3 protein. This sample yields around 13,000 distinct CDR3 sequences, of which 20% to 25% are seen a single time; 18% belongs to the top ten. Treatment specified: 10-day PBMC culture with coronavirus spike peptide pools or control peptides (ViraFEST assay). This clonotype originated in a human donor who had recovered from COVID-19. The input for sequencing was CD4+ T cells from blood, cultured in vitro, taken after SARS-CoV-2 vaccination.

The CDR3 DNA is TGTGCCAGCAGTTATGACGGACAGGGCAATCAGCCCCAGCATTTT. Residues: CASSYDGQGNQPQHF. This chain connects TRBV6-2 or TRBV6-3 to TRBJ1-5; 7 bases are shared with TRBD1. V dropped 3 bases and J dropped 2; count of bases not matched to a gene: 4. The CDR3 sequence is 15 residues long. In germline, CDR1 is MNHEY, CDR2 SVGEGT.